One and the same sample provided the 9 T cell receptor beta chains below, sequenced in a study of blood T cell repertoires in COVID-19. The data were produced by immunoSEQ multiplex PCR, yet TCRdb's version contains in-frame clones alone and is incomplete. The sample includes about 98,000 clones, 70% to 90% of them seen just once. Sequencing was performed on peripheral blood. These receptors all come from a man in his 70s with acute or convalescent COVID-19.

J is TRBJ1-5 and V is TRBV2; TRBD1 matches at 7 bases. Germline loops: CDR1 SNHLY, CDR2 FYNNEI. The CDR3 length is 15 residues. J lost 4 bases, V lost 0 bases, and 3 bases had no gene match. The CDR3 region is CASSEAGQSNQPQHF. CDR3 DNA sequence: TGTGCCAGCAGTGAAGCGGGACAGTCGAATCAGCCCCAGCATTTT.

The J gene is TRBJ2-3, the V gene TRBV2; a weak D match, TRBD2 (5 bases). Germline V CDR1 and CDR2: SNHLY, FYNNEI. The CDR3 consists of 13 residues. V was pared by 3 bases and J by 8 bases, with 12 bases between. Here the CDR3 reads CASSDLTRGTQYF. The CDR3 DNA reads TGTGCCAGCAGTGATTTAACCCGGGGTACGCAGTATTTT.

A note on this clone: Within the sample, other DNA sequences also encode this same CDR3. The rearrangement joins TRBV29-1 to TRBJ1-1; 9 nucleotides line up with TRBD1. This CDR3 contains 13 residues. From germline, CDR1 is SQVTM and CDR2 ANQGSEA. V lost 7 bases, J lost 3 bases, and 6 bases stayed unmatched. The CDR3 sequence: CSGHRGPDTEAFF. The CDR3, as DNA: TGCAGCGGGCACAGGGGGCCTGACACTGAAGCTTTCTTT.

V gene TRBV27 combines with J gene TRBJ2-2; 9 nucleotides line up with TRBD2. CDR3 length: 16 residues. Germline V CDR1 and CDR2: MNHEY, SMNVEV (reference sequence). Trimming cost V 6 bases and J 4 bases; bases outside gene matches: 9. The CDR3 region is CASRQAGGPSTGELFF. CDR3 bases: TGTGCCAGCAGGCAGGCGGGGGGGCCGTCCACCGGGGAGCTGTTTTTT.

This clone was recorded only once. This sequence joins TRBV5-1 and TRBJ2-1, with 9 bases matching TRBD1. CDR3 length: 14 amino acids. The germline V gene encodes CDR1 SGHRS and CDR2 YFSETQ. V was clipped by 4 bases and J by 8 bases; unmatched bases: 7. CDR3 bases: TGCGCCAGCAGCCCCGGGACAGGGCGGGATGAGCAGTTCTTC. Protein: CASSPGTGRDEQFF.

The genes are TRBV30 and TRBJ2-3; the D gene is possibly TRBD2 (7 bases). Per the germline V gene, CDR1 is GTSNPN and CDR2 is SVGIG (reference sequence). The CDR3 is made up of 15 amino acids. Trimming shortened V by 3 bases and J by 7 bases, and 20 bases separated the two germline ends. The CDR3 spells CAWSPAGGGAHTQYF. CDR3 nucleotide sequence: TGTGCCTGGAGCCCCGCTGGGGGGGGCGCCCATACGCAGTATTTT.

A note on this clone: An end of the junction differs from the germline gene, which may be a read error. The chain is built from TRBV7-7 and TRBJ2-3; 7 bases agree with TRBD1. Germline CDR1 reads SSHAT; CDR2 reads FNYEAQ (reference sequence). The CDR3 runs to 16 residues. DNA of the CDR3: TGTGCTAGCAGCTTAACACCGGGACAGAGCACAGATACGCAGTATTTT. Its protein is CASSLTPGQSTDTQYF.

The chain employs TRBV29-1 and TRBJ1-2, with a possible D match to TRBD1 (5 bases). The CDR3 spans 14 residues. Trimming pared 2 bases from V and 4 bases from J, leaving 14 bases between. Germline lookup yields CDR1 SQVTM and CDR2 ANQGSEA. The CDR3 DNA sequence: TGCAGCGTTGAATCGCCAGGGTCGATCTATGGCTACACCTTC. Amino acids: CSVESPGSIYGYTF.

The chain uses TRBV19 and TRBJ2-7; D may be TRBD1 (5 bases). CDR3 length equals 13 residues. V gave up 11 bases and J gave up 0 bases, with 14 bases separating them. Germline V CDR1 and CDR2: LNHDA, SQIVND (reference sequence). The CDR3 coding sequence is TGTGCCTCCGGAAGCCAGGGCTCCTACGAGCAGTACTTC. Amino acid sequence: CASGSQGSYEQYF.